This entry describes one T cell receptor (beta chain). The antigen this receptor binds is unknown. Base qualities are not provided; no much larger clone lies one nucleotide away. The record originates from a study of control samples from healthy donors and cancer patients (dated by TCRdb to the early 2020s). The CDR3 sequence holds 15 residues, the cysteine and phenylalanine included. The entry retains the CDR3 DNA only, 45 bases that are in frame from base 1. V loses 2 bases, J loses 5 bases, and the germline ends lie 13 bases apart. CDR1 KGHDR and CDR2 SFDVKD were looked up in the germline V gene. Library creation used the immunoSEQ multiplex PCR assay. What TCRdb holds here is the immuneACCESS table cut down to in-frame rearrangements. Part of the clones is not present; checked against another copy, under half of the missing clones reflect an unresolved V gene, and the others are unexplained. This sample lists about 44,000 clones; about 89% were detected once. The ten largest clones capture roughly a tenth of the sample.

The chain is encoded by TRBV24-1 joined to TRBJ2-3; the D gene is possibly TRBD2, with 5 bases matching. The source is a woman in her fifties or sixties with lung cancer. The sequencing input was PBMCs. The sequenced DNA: TGTGCCACCAGTGATTCTCAGCGGAAAAGAGATACGCAGTATTTT. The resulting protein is CATSDSQRKRDTQYF.